Sequencing of this TCR beta chain was carried out in a study of Graves' ophthalmopathy and Graves' hyperthyroidism. Whole-study results and caveats: At 70.59% sensitivity and approximately 78% specificity, the model predicted progression of the ophthalmopathy.

Trimming left V 4 bases short and J 8 bases short, with 27 bases between. Germline V lookup: CDR1 MNHEY, CDR2 SMNVEV (reference sequence). This CDR3 has 18 amino acids. To note about this clonotype: Its antigen is not known.

Using RNA transcripts, the TCR beta CDR3 regions were amplified. The library came from an HTBI-primed first-round RT-PCR and a second-round multiplex PCR. TCRdb itself ran the multiplex PCR reads through MiXCR, one entry per CDR3 protein. The sample comprises about 410,000 distinct CDR3 sequences, 15% to 20% of which are singletons, and around 1.4% rests with the top ten. The diagnosis combined clinical symptoms, thyroxine, TRAb, thyroid ultrasound and orbital computed tomography scans. The TCR was taken from a young woman with Graves' ophthalmopathy. The sample was peripheral blood. The chain uses TRBV27 and TRBJ2-1; D is unresolved. Here the CDR3 DNA reads TGTGCCAGCAGTTCTGGTCGGGTCGGTGTGCGAGGATTGTATGAGCAGTTCTTC. Its translation: CASSSGRVGVRGLYEQFF.